This entry lists 2 T cell receptor beta chains sequenced from one sample in a study of T cells expressing NK-cell markers. One entry per CDR3 protein, without DNA, is what TCRdb gives after re-calling the 5' RACE reads. This sample's clone table lists about 260,000 distinct CDR3 sequences. Sequenced input: blood T cells: a sorted CD56 or NKG2C T cell subset, CD4+ or CD8+ T cells, or bulk PBMC T cells (not recorded which). The receptors originated from a woman between 18 and 69 years old in good health.

The chain carries TRBV4-2 and TRBJ2-5; the TCRdb D gene call, TRBD2, has no DNA to confirm it. Germline V gene data show CDR1 as LGHNA and CDR2 as YNFKEQ. The CDR3 contains 16 residues. The CDR3 loop reads CASSQVKTSDQETQYF.

This CDR3 is CSVRTGGRGELFF. This chain joins TRBV29-1 and TRBJ2-2; TCRdb's D call of TRBD1 is untestable without DNA. The CDR3 sequence is 13 residues long. In germline, CDR1 is SQVTM, CDR2 ANQGSEA.